Each of the 22 T cell receptor beta chains below was sequenced from the same sample in a study of T cells in women clearing cervical HPV infection. Generated by immunoSEQ multiplex PCR, the TCRdb table keeps only in-frame clones and is missing some. This sample's table reports under 45,000 clones. Sequenced sample: blood buffy coat. These receptors originate from a woman between 18 and 69 years old with a cervical HPV16 infection that either progressed to CIN3+ or cleared (not recorded which).

Worth noting for this clone: The read halts 3 residues ahead of the CDR3 end, with the missing end drawn from the germline J gene. This rearrangement joins TRBV18 to TRBJ1-5; 9 positions agree with TRBD1. Germline trimming cut 3 bases from V and 7 bases from J; bases unmatched to any gene: 10. CDR1 and CDR2 (germline): KGHSH, LQKENI. This CDR3 comprises 16 residues. The CDR3 spells CASSPPSQGAGQPQHF. The CDR3 DNA, read in part, is TGTGCCAGCTCACCTCCTTCACAGGGGGCAGGGCAGCCC.

In the case of this clone: The read gets to within 3 residues of the CDR3 end, and the germline J gene fills in the rest. The genes are TRBV29-1 and TRBJ2-1; tentative D call: TRBD1 (7 bases). The V end was cut by 6 bases, the J end by 4 bases, with 16 bases between. Germline CDR1 SQVTM, CDR2 ANQGSEA. This CDR3 is 14 amino acids long. The DNA read from the CDR3 is TGCAGCGTCGCCGGCAGGGGGGCGTACAATGAG. Amino acids: CSVAGRGAYNE. The CDR3 in its entirety is CSVAGRGAYNEQFF.

A remark on this clone: Read sequence stops 3 residues before the CDR3 end, and the germline J gene provides the missing end. The rearrangement uses TRBV6-1 and TRBJ2-3; 9 bases are shared with TRBD1. Germline lookup yields CDR1 MNHNS and CDR2 SASEGT. The CDR3 covers 16 residues. The trim removed 0 bases at V and 6 bases at J, leaving 7 bases unmatched. The CDR3 sequence: CASSEAGRTGEDTQYF. The sequenced CDR3 bases are TGTGCCAGCAGTGAAGCAGGGCGGACAGGGGAGGATACG.

Regarding this clone: The missing CDR3 end, 3 residues past where the read stops, is filled in from the germline J gene. The genes are TRBV20-1 and TRBJ1-2; 9 bases align to TRBD1. CDR1 and CDR2 (germline): DFQATT, SNEGSKA (reference sequence). CDR3 length: 15 amino acids. V shed 3 bases and J 6 bases; nucleotides not matched to a gene: 11. The CDR3 DNA, read in part, is TGCAGTGCTAGCCCCGGGACAGGGATTATTAATGGC. It encodes CSASPGTGIING. From start to end, the CDR3 is CSASPGTGIINGYTF.

Remarks on this clone: The read halts 3 residues ahead of the CDR3 end, with the missing end drawn from the germline J gene. The gene calls are TRBV6-2 or TRBV6-3 and TRBJ2-1; 12 bases map to TRBD2. Trimming took 0 bases from V and 7 from J; bases not matched to a gene: 4. Germline CDR1 is MNHEY and CDR2 is SVGEGT. The CDR3 is made up of 16 amino acids. This CDR3 is CASSYSNLAGGNEQFF. CDR3 DNA (partial): TGTGCCAGCAGTTACTCGAACCTAGCGGGAGGGAATGAG.

As concerns this clone: The missing CDR3 end, 3 residues past where the read stops, is filled in from the germline J gene. V gene TRBV10-1 combines with J gene TRBJ2-5; D unresolved. The CDR3 has 13 amino acids. Trimming removed 5 bases from V and 1 base from J, with 8 bases in between. Germline V gene sequence: CDR1 WNHNN, CDR2 SYGVQD (reference sequence). CDR3 in amino acids: CASSSQVQETQYF. The CDR3 DNA, read in part, is TGCGCCAGCAGTAGTCAGGTCCAAGAGACC.

As to this clone: The read finishes 3 residues shy of the CDR3 end, and the germline J gene is used to complete it. V is TRBV11-2 and J is TRBJ1-1; the D is unclear. There are 13 residues in the CDR3. Germline V gene sequence: CDR1 SGHAT, CDR2 FQNNGV. Partial CDR3 DNA: TGTGCCAGCAGCTTAGAGAGCTCCGGTGGA. Protein: CASSLESSGG. The whole CDR3 sequence is CASSLESSGGAFF.

On this clone: The CDR3 goes on 3 residues after the read ends, and that part is filled in from the germline J gene. The chain links TRBV16 to TRBJ2-1; D remains ambiguous. CDR3 length: 13 residues. Looked up from germline, CDR1 is KGHSY and CDR2 is FQNENV. The ends were cut back, 0 bases at V and 6 bases at J, with 6 bases in the middle. The CDR3 sequence is CASSQSIPNEQFF. The covered CDR3 bases are TGTGCCAGCAGCCAATCTATCCCCAATGAG.

With regard to this clone: The read stops 3 residues short of the end of the CDR3; the missing end is completed from the germline J gene. The V gene is TRBV4-1, the J gene TRBJ2-5; D is possibly TRBD2 (6 bases). The V end was cut by 1 base, the J end by 5 bases, with 11 bases between. This CDR3 is 14 amino acids long. Germline V gene sequence: CDR1 MGHRA, CDR2 YSYEKL. CDR3 bases read: TGCGCCAGCAGCCAAGTAGCGGTTTTCGAGACC. Protein product: CASSQVAVFET. In full, the CDR3 is CASSQVAVFETQYF.

Comments on this clone: The CDR3 goes on 3 residues after the read ends, and that part is filled in from the germline J gene. This chain joins TRBV19 and TRBJ1-4; no reliable D call. The CDR3 is 13 residues long. CDR1 and CDR2 from the germline V gene are LNHDA and SQIVND (reference sequence). Trimming pared 7 bases from V and 7 bases from J, leaving 13 bases between. The part of the CDR3 DNA that was read is TGTGCCAGTACGGCCGGGTCGGGTGAAAAA. It yields the protein CASTAGSGEK. Given in full, the CDR3 is CASTAGSGEKLFF.

As concerns this clone: The read gets to within 3 residues of the CDR3 end, and the germline J gene fills in the rest. The chain employs TRBV20-1 and TRBJ2-3; 10 nucleotides line up with TRBD2. CDR1 DFQATT and CDR2 SNEGSKA come from the germline V gene (reference sequence). After removal of 5 bases from V and 0 bases from J, the junction contained 5 bases not matched to a gene. The CDR3 has 15 residues. The CDR3 loop is CSAWTSGLSTDTQYF. Partial CDR3 DNA: TGCAGTGCTTGGACTAGCGGTTTAAGCACAGATACG.

On this clone: The CDR3 goes on 3 residues after the read ends, and that part is filled in from the germline J gene. The chain carries TRBV28 and TRBJ1-1; 7 positions agree with TRBD1. V shed 6 bases and J 0 bases; nucleotides not matched to a gene: 4. Germline CDR1 is MDHEN and CDR2 is SYDVKM. This CDR3 region has 14 residues. The CDR3 spells CASSITGVNTEAFF. The CDR3 DNA, read in part, is TGTGCCAGCAGCATCACAGGGGTGAACACTGAA. The full variable domain, in which reference TRBV28 and TRBJ1-1 provide the parts outside the CDR3, is DVKVTQSSRYLVKRTGEKVFLECVQDMDHENMFWYRQDPGLGLRLIYFSYDVKMKEKGDIPEGYSVSREKKERFSLILESASTNQTSMYLCASSITGVNTEAFFGQGTRLTVV.

With respect to this clone: From the germline J gene comes the end of the CDR3, since the read stops 3 residues before it. This rearrangement joins TRBV2 to TRBJ2-7; 13 bases are a match to TRBD2. Germline CDR1 reads SNHLY; CDR2 reads FYNNEI. The trim removed 6 bases at V and 3 bases at J, leaving 5 bases unmatched. This CDR3 comprises 15 residues. Incomplete CDR3 DNA: TGTGCCAGCAGCGAGGGACTAGCGGGATACTACGAG. It specifies CASSEGLAGYYE. The CDR3 in its entirety is CASSEGLAGYYEQYF.

About this clone: The read is 3 residues too short to cover the CDR3 end, so that end is filled in from the germline J gene. This chain connects TRBV19 to TRBJ2-2, with TRBD2 matching 11 bases. Per the germline V gene, CDR1 is LNHDA and CDR2 is SQIVND (reference sequence). The CDR3 totals 18 residues. V shed 4 bases and J 3 bases; nucleotides not matched to a gene: 10. The CDR3 sequence is CASSREGASGRYTGELFF. Partial CDR3 DNA: TGTGCCAGTAGTAGAGAGGGTGCTAGCGGGAGGTACACCGGGGAG. The full variable domain, completed using reference TRBV19 and TRBJ2-2, is DGGITQSPKYLFRKEGQNVTLSCEQNLNHDAMYWYRQDPGQGLRLIYYSQIVNDFQKGDIAEGYSVSREKKESFPLTVTSAQKNPTAFYLCASSREGASGRYTGELFFGEGSRLTVL.

To note about this clone: The sequence runs out 3 residues before the end of the CDR3; the remainder is reconstructed from the germline J gene. V usage is TRBV5-1 and J usage is TRBJ1-6, with TRBD1 identical over 9 bases. The V gene's germline CDR1 is SGHRS and CDR2 YFSETQ. With 4 bases clipped from V and 8 bases from J, the junction kept 7 bases outside the gene matches. The CDR3 runs to 15 residues. CDR3 DNA, as far as it was read: TGCGCCAGCAGCCGTGGACAGGGGACATATTCACCC. Its translation is CASSRGQGTYSP. The entire CDR3 protein reads CASSRGQGTYSPLHF.

On this clone itself: The read falls 3 residues short of the CDR3 end, and the missing part is taken from the germline J gene. The chain recombines TRBV29-1 with TRBJ1-2, with 9 bases identical to TRBD1. Germline CDR1 reads SQVTM; CDR2 reads ANQGSEA. The CDR3 length is 15 residues. Unmatched junction bases numbered 11, after V lost 3 bases and J lost 6 bases. CDR3 DNA (partial): TGCAGCGTTGACCACGGACAGGGGAATTTAGATGGC. Translation: CSVDHGQGNLDG. The whole CDR3 is CSVDHGQGNLDGYTF. Full variable domain (rest looked up from reference TRBV29-1 and TRBJ1-2): SAVISQKPSRDICQRGTSLTIQCQVDSQVTMMFWYRQQPGQSLTLIATANQGSEATYESGFVIDKFPISRPNLTFSTLTVSNMSPEDSSIYLCSVDHGQGNLDGYTFGSGTRLTVV.

A word on this clone: The read terminates 3 residues before the CDR3 end, so the remaining end is supplied by the germline J gene. V and J are TRBV7-9 and TRBJ1-2, with D unresolved. The CDR3 contains 13 residues. Trimming pared 0 bases from V and 2 bases from J, leaving 4 bases between. Germline values: CDR1 SEHNR, CDR2 FQNEAQ (reference sequence). This CDR3 is CASSLAGNYGYTF. Incomplete CDR3 DNA: TGTGCCAGCAGCTTAGCAGGCAACTATGGC.

Of note for this clone: The CDR3 end lies 3 residues beyond the end of the read and is filled in from the germline J gene. This rearrangement joins TRBV7-9 to TRBJ2-7; unclear D gene. CDR1 is SEHNR and CDR2 is FQNEAQ in the germline V gene (reference sequence). The V and J ends lost 8 bases and 1 base respectively, with 12 bases between them. CDR3 length equals 13 residues. This CDR3 is CASGRPDSYEQYF. CDR3 bases read: TGTGCCAGCGGGCGTCCGGATTCCTACGAG.

To note about this clone: The sequenced fragment ends 3 residues before the CDR3 boundary, so the rest is inferred from the germline J gene. This chain uses TRBV20-1 with TRBJ1-5; 7 positions agree with TRBD1. CDR1 is DFQATT and CDR2 is SNEGSKA in the germline V gene (reference sequence). The CDR3 contains 14 residues. V lost 3 bases to trimming and J lost 5 bases; unmatched junction nucleotides: 7. CDR3 DNA (partial): TGCAGTGCTAGGGGACAGCTACTTGATCAGCCC. The encoded protein is CSARGQLLDQP. The CDR3, in full, reads CSARGQLLDQPQHF.

CDR3 region: CASIKEGQGETQYF. CDR3 DNA, as far as it was read: TGTGCCAGCATCAAAGAAGGACAGGGGGAGACC. The chain couples TRBV2 to TRBJ2-5; 9 nucleotides agree with TRBD1. The read ends 3 residues before the CDR3 terminus; that terminus is restored from the germline J gene. V shed 7 bases and J 5 bases; nucleotides not matched to a gene: 8. The CDR3 contains 14 residues. Germline V gives CDR1 SNHLY, CDR2 FYNNEI.

To note about this clone: The read ends 3 residues before the CDR3 terminus; that terminus is restored from the germline J gene. This chain joins TRBV19 and TRBJ2-1; 10 bases fit TRBD1. This CDR3 has 15 amino acids. The germline CDR1 and CDR2 sequences are LNHDA and SQIVND (reference sequence). J lost 2 bases, V lost 8 bases, and 6 bases had no gene match. The sequenced part of the CDR3 DNA is TGTGCCAGTTACCCCGGACAGGGGGCCTACAATGAG. Encoded protein: CASYPGQGAYNE. The entire CDR3 is CASYPGQGAYNEQFF.

The CDR3 protein is CASSSWDRGRQETQYF. The CDR3 bases that were read are TGTGCCAGTAGTTCGTGGGACAGGGGACGGCAAGAGACC. The V call is TRBV19, the J call TRBJ2-5; TRBD1 aligns across 10 bases. Coverage ceases 3 residues before the CDR3 finishes, and the germline J gene fills in the end. The CDR3 length is 16 residues. V shed 5 bases and J 2 bases; nucleotides not matched to a gene: 8. CDR1 and CDR2 (germline): LNHDA, SQIVND (reference sequence). Supplemented by reference TRBV19 and TRBJ2-5, the full variable domain reads DGGITQSPKYLFRKEGQNVTLSCEQNLNHDAMYWYRQDPGQGLRLIYYSQIVNDFQKGDIAEGYSVSREKKESFPLTVTSAQKNPTAFYLCASSSWDRGRQETQYFGPGTRLLVL.